Detailed here is one TCR beta chain. This sample was taken from a study of blood T cell repertoires in COVID-19. Study in general: COVID-19 samples collected from the United States, Italy and Spain covered acute and convalescent phases.

Trimming cost V 4 bases and J 3 bases; bases outside gene matches: 8. Germline lookup yields CDR1 SGHVS and CDR2 FQNEAQ. This CDR3 has 16 residues. Assay used: immunoSEQ multiplex PCR; TCRdb lists only in-frame clones, some missing. The sample records about 120,000 clones, 70% to 85% being singletons. Sequenced material: peripheral blood. This TCR was sampled from a man between 65 and 85 years old with active or convalescent COVID-19. The chain carries TRBV7-8 and TRBJ1-5, with 8 bases lining up with TRBD1. The CDR3 loop is CASSSGQATNNQPQHF. CDR3 nucleotides: TGTGCCAGCAGCTCGGGACAGGCTACCAACAATCAGCCCCAGCATTTT.